The next 27 T cell receptor beta chains were all read from a single sample in a study of identical twins. TCRdb recomputed calls from the 5' RACE reads with MiXCR, one row per CDR3 protein. The table shows 350,000 or so distinct CDR3 sequences, with 10% to 15% occurring only once. This sample also appeared in a second study, on yellow fever vaccine responses in identical twins.

The sequenced sample consisted of CD8+ T cells sorted from blood. The source of these receptors is a woman between 18 and 29 years old in good health.

In its sample, this clonotype was seen a few times. The chain links TRBV29-1 to TRBJ1-1; weak D call: TRBD1 (5 bases). Germline loops: CDR1 SQVTM, CDR2 ANQGSEA. The CDR3 covers 12 residues. Trimming removed 3 bases at V and 5 bases at J, with 10 bases between. Written as DNA, the CDR3 is TGCAGCGTTGAGAAAGGGGTTACTGAAGCTTTCTTT. Protein sequence: CSVEKGVTEAFF.

This clonotype was seen a handful of times. The CDR3 spells CASSVDSFQETQYF. CDR3 sequence (DNA): TGTGCCAGCAGTGTTGACAGCTTCCAAGAGACCCAGTACTTC. The chain employs TRBV25-1 and TRBJ2-5; possibly TRBD1 for D (5 bases). V was cut by 4 bases and J by 1 base, with 10 bases left in between. CDR3 length: 14 residues. Germline CDR1 and CDR2: MGHDK and SYGVNS.

This clonotype appeared a few times. This rearrangement joins TRBV6-5 to TRBJ2-1; perhaps TRBD2 as D (6 bases). CDR3 length equals 16 residues. Trimming shortened V by 0 bases and J by 1 base, and 10 bases separated the two germline ends. CDR1 and CDR2 from the germline V gene are MNHEY and SVGAGI. In nucleotides, the CDR3 is TGTGCCAGCAGTTACTCGGTCCGGGAGTCCTACAATGAGCAGTTCTTC. Translated, it gives CASSYSVRESYNEQFF.

This clonotype was counted a few times. The chain recombines TRBV6-1 with TRBJ1-1, with a weak D call TRBD1 (6 bases). CDR3 size: 13 residues. V lost 5 bases to trimming and J lost 3 bases, with 10 bases between them. Germline V CDR1 and CDR2: MNHNS, SASEGT. CDR3 amino acids: CASSTGQYTEAFF. The CDR3 DNA reads as TGTGCCAGCAGTACCGGACAGTACACTGAAGCTTTCTTT.

This clonotype turned up a few times. V is TRBV27 and J is TRBJ2-1; perhaps TRBD2 as D (6 bases). Trimming cost V 1 base and J 9 bases, with 19 bases left between them. The CDR3 covers 16 residues. Germline values: CDR1 MNHEY, CDR2 SMNVEV (reference sequence). In nucleotides, the CDR3 is TGTGCCAGCAGTTTATTGGGCGGGGCCGTCTACGGTGAGCAGTTCTTC. Residues: CASSLLGGAVYGEQFF.

The DNA for the CDR3 is TGTGCCAGCAGCTTATACGATAGCGGGAGGGCCGCAGATACGCAGTATTTT. Translated: CASSLYDSGRAADTQYF. This chain links TRBV13 with TRBJ2-3, with 11 bases matching TRBD2. With V trimmed by 2 bases and J by 4 bases, 8 bases remained unmatched. This CDR3 is 17 amino acids long. Germline V lookup: CDR1 PRHDT, CDR2 FYEKMQ (reference sequence).

In its sample, this clonotype was seen a few times. The chain combines TRBV4-1 with TRBJ2-7; D unclear. V was trimmed by 0 bases and J by 1 base, leaving 7 bases between them. CDR1 and CDR2 (germline): MGHRA, YSYEKL. The CDR3 extends over 14 amino acids. Here the CDR3 reads CASSQDAVSYEQYF. The CDR3 DNA reads TGCGCCAGCAGCCAAGATGCCGTATCCTACGAGCAGTACTTC.

The genes are TRBV12-3 or TRBV12-4 and TRBJ2-1, with D possibly being TRBD2 (6 bases). The V gene lost 3 bases and the J gene lost 8 bases, with 14 bases spanning the gap. The CDR3 sequence is 14 residues long. The DNA for the CDR3 is TGTGCCAGCAGTTTTATGGGGGGTATCGATGAGCAGTTCTTC. Protein sequence: CASSFMGGIDEQFF.

This clonotype was seen a few times. The rearrangement links TRBV20-1 to TRBJ2-7; 7 bases line up with TRBD1. Trimming cost V 4 bases and J 4 bases; bases outside gene matches: 7. The CDR3 sequence is 13 residues long. Germline V gives CDR1 DFQATT, CDR2 SNEGSKA (reference sequence). This CDR3 is CSANRGGEYEQYF. CDR3 nucleotides: TGCAGTGCTAACAGGGGTGGGGAATACGAGCAGTACTTC.

The V gene is TRBV12-3 or TRBV12-4, the J gene TRBJ2-7; D remains unclear. CDR3 length: 16 amino acids. V dropped 1 base and J dropped 2 bases, with 15 bases sitting between them. CDR3 protein: CASSLVPTDRTYEQYF. In nucleotides, the CDR3 is TGTGCCAGCAGTTTAGTCCCGACGGACCGCACCTACGAGCAGTACTTC.

This chain joins TRBV2 and TRBJ2-1; 8 bases map to TRBD2. Trimming took 1 base from V and 2 from J; bases not matched to a gene: 10. Germline V gene data show CDR1 as SNHLY and CDR2 as FYNNEI. The CDR3 covers 18 residues. The CDR3 DNA sequence: TGTGCCAGCAGTGAAGGACGGACTAGCCCTTTCACCTACAATGAGCAGTTCTTC. Its translation: CASSEGRTSPFTYNEQFF.

V usage is TRBV20-1 and J usage is TRBJ2-7; 7 bases match TRBD2. This CDR3 is built from 13 residues. Per germline, CDR1 DFQATT and CDR2 SNEGSKA (reference sequence). V shed 1 base and J 5 bases; nucleotides not matched to a gene: 5. The CDR3, as DNA: TGCAGTGCTAGAGTTTGGGAGGGTAACGAGCAGTACGTC. Translated: CSARVWEGNEQYV.

The rearrangement links TRBV20-1 to TRBJ2-2; TRBD1 might be the D (5 bases). Germline V gives CDR1 DFQATT, CDR2 SNEGSKA (reference sequence). The length of the CDR3 is 13 residues. The CDR3 loop is CRGMTENTGELFF. The CDR3 nucleotides read TGCAGGGGTATGACAGAGAACACCGGGGAGCTGTTTTTT.

This clonotype was seen more than once but under ten times. The rearrangement joins TRBV5-6 to TRBJ2-2; possibly TRBD1 or TRBD2 for D (5 bases each). The germline V and J ends were trimmed by 6 bases and 0 bases, with 15 bases remaining between them. This CDR3 has 16 amino acids. Germline lookup yields CDR1 SGHDT and CDR2 YYEEEE. CDR3 sequence: CASMGTEYTNTGELFF. The CDR3 DNA is TGTGCCAGCATGGGGACCGAATATACGAACACCGGGGAGCTGTTTTTT.

In its sample, this clonotype was seen many times. This chain uses TRBV20-1 with TRBJ1-5; D ambiguous. The germline gives CDR1 DFQATT, CDR2 SNEGSKA (reference sequence). The CDR3 covers 12 residues. Deletions cut 6 bases from V and 4 bases from J, with 10 bases between. The CDR3 sequence: CSAPGENQPQHF. As DNA, the CDR3 is TGCAGTGCCCCCGGGGAAAATCAGCCCCAGCATTTT.

J is TRBJ2-5 and V is TRBV5-6; a weak D match, TRBD2 (6 bases). The CDR3 length is 14 residues. In germline, CDR1 is SGHDT, CDR2 YYEEEE. With 10 bases removed from V and 5 bases from J, the gap between germline ends came to 21 bases. The CDR3 loop is CAFSPTGDLETQYF. The DNA for the CDR3 is TGTGCCTTTTCCCCGACGGGGGACCTGGAGACCCAGTACTTC.

A few counts support this clonotype. This rearrangement joins TRBV5-1 to TRBJ2-1, with 11 nucleotides matching TRBD2. Germline CDR1 is SGHRS and CDR2 is YFSETQ. V lost 0 bases to trimming and J lost 4 bases; unmatched junction nucleotides: 6. The CDR3 is 17 amino acids. The CDR3: CASSLGLAGYLYNEQFF. CDR3 in DNA: TGCGCCAGCAGCTTGGGACTAGCGGGATATCTGTACAATGAGCAGTTCTTC.

This clonotype was counted many times. This sequence joins TRBV12-3 or TRBV12-4 and TRBJ1-3, with unresolved D. Trimming shortened V by 6 bases and J by 3 bases, and 3 bases separated the two germline ends. The CDR3 length is 11 residues. The DNA for the CDR3 is TGTGCCAGCAGCGATGGAAACACCATATATTTT. Residues: CASSDGNTIYF.

This clonotype was counted only a few times. The CDR3 sequence is CASTQGSNEQFF. CDR3 bases: TGTGCCAGCACCCAGGGGAGCAATGAGCAGTTCTTC. The chain uses TRBV2 and TRBJ2-1; possible D gene TRBD1, 6 bases. V was shortened by 7 bases and J by 6 bases, with 10 bases between the two germline ends. The CDR3 covers 12 residues. CDR1 is SNHLY and CDR2 is FYNNEI in the germline V gene.

The J gene is TRBJ2-6, the V gene TRBV29-1, with TRBD2 matching over 7 bases. CDR3 length: 16 residues. Germline CDR1 reads SQVTM; CDR2 reads ANQGSEA. V shed 0 bases and J 0 bases; nucleotides not matched to a gene: 2. CDR3 in DNA: TGCAGCGTTGAAGAGCGGGGGAGCTCTGGGGCCAACGTCCTGACTTTC. Protein product: CSVEERGSSGANVLTF.

This clonotype was observed a handful of times. The rearrangement uses TRBV5-1 and TRBJ2-2; 9 bases line up with TRBD2. Trimming cost V 4 bases and J 5 bases; bases outside gene matches: 6. From germline, CDR1 is SGHRS and CDR2 YFSETQ. The CDR3 runs 15 residues. CDR3 sequence reads: CASSPSSGATGELFF. Written as DNA, the CDR3 is TGCGCCAGCAGCCCGTCTAGCGGGGCGACCGGGGAGCTGTTTTTT.

This clonotype has a count of ten or more. V gene TRBV2 combines with J gene TRBJ1-2, with TRBD1 as a possible D gene (5 bases). This CDR3 has 12 amino acids. Per germline, CDR1 SNHLY and CDR2 FYNNEI. The V and J ends lost 6 bases and 6 bases respectively, with 11 bases between them. The CDR3 loop reads CASRGTRNGYTF. The CDR3 coding sequence is TGTGCCAGCAGAGGGACCCGGAATGGCTACACCTTC. Full variable domain (remainder filled in from reference TRBV2 and TRBJ1-2): EPEVTQTPSHQVTQMGQEVILRCVPISNHLYFYWYRQILGQKVEFLVSFYNNEISEKSEIFDDQFSVERPDGSNFTLKIRSTKLEDSAMYFCASRGTRNGYTFGSGTRLTVV.

The chain joins TRBV2 to TRBJ2-7, with a tentative D call TRBD2 (6 bases). Looked up from germline, CDR1 is SNHLY and CDR2 is FYNNEI. The CDR3 runs to 14 residues. With 6 bases removed from V and 0 bases from J, the gap between germline ends came to 12 bases. The CDR3 bases are TGTGCCAGCAGCGGGACTTCCCCCTCCTACGAGCAGTACTTC. This sequence encodes CASSGTSPSYEQYF.

The rearrangement joins TRBV2 to TRBJ1-6; D gene uncertain. Trimming stripped 3 bases from V and 7 bases from J, with 16 bases between. CDR3 length equals 16 residues. Germline lookup yields CDR1 SNHLY and CDR2 FYNNEI. CDR3: CASSEVGQPSNSPLHF. CDR3 in DNA: TGTGCCAGCAGTGAGGTCGGGCAGCCCTCAAATTCACCCCTCCACTTT. The whole variable domain, filled in from reference TRBV2 and TRBJ1-6, reads EPEVTQTPSHQVTQMGQEVILRCVPISNHLYFYWYRQILGQKVEFLVSFYNNEISEKSEIFDDQFSVERPDGSNFTLKIRSTKLEDSAMYFCASSEVGQPSNSPLHFGNGTRLTVT.

The J gene is TRBJ2-7, the V gene TRBV5-1; a possible D gene is TRBD1 (6 bases). CDR1 and CDR2 from the germline V gene are SGHRS and YFSETQ. CDR3 length: 15 amino acids. V lost 3 bases and J lost 4, with 17 bases in between. CDR3 bases: TGCGCCAGCAGCTGGATACCGGGACACCGATACGAGCAGTACGTC. Translation gives CASSWIPGHRYEQYV.

This clonotype showed up just a few times. This chain links TRBV7-9 with TRBJ2-7, with D possibly matching TRBD1 (6 bases). V was shortened by 4 bases and J by 5 bases, with 24 bases between the two germline ends. Germline V gives CDR1 SEHNR, CDR2 FQNEAQ (reference sequence). The CDR3 covers 17 residues. In DNA, the CDR3 is TGTGCCAGCAGCTACAGATCCCTGACAGGACCCCATAACGAGCAGTACGTC. Its translation: CASSYRSLTGPHNEQYV.

This clonotype was seen a few times. The chain links TRBV4-1 to TRBJ2-2; D ambiguous. V lost 4 bases and J 2 bases, leaving 14 bases between the germline ends. CDR3 length equals 16 residues. Germline assignment: CDR1 MGHRA and CDR2 YSYEKL. CDR3 nucleotide sequence: TGCGCCAGCAGCCGCTCCGTATCGGGCAACACCGGGGAGCTGTTTTTT. Translated, it gives CASSRSVSGNTGELFF.